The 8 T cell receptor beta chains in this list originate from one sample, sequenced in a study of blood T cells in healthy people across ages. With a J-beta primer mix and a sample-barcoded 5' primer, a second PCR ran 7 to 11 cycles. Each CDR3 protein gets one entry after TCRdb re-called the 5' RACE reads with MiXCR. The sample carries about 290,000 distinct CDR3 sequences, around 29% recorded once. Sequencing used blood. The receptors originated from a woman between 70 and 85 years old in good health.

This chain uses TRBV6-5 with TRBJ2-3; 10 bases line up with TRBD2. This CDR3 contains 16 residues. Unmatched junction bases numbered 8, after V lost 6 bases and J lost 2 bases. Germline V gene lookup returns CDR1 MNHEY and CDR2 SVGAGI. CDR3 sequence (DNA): TGTGCCAGCAGCCCCATTAGCGGGAGGCACACAGATACGCAGTATTTT. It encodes CASSPISGRHTDTQYF.

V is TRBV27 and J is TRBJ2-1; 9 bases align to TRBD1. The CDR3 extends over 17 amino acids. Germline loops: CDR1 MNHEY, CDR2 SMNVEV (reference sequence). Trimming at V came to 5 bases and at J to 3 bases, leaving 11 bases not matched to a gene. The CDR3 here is CASSPETGTGIYNEQFF. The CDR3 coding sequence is TGTGCCAGCAGTCCCGAGACCGGGACAGGGATCTACAATGAGCAGTTCTTC.

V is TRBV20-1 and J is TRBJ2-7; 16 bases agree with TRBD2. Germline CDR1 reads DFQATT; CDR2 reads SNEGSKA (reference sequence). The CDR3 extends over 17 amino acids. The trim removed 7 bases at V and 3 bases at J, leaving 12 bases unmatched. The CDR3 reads CSVLGLAGGPFNYEQYF. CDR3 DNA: TGCAGTGTCCTGGGACTAGCGGGAGGGCCTTTTAACTACGAGCAGTACTTC.

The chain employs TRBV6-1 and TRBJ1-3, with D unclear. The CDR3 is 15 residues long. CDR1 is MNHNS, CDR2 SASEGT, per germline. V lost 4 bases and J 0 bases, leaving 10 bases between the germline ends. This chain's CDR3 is CASSVGPASGNTIYF. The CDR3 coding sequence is TGTGCCAGCAGTGTGGGCCCGGCCTCTGGAAACACCATATATTTT.

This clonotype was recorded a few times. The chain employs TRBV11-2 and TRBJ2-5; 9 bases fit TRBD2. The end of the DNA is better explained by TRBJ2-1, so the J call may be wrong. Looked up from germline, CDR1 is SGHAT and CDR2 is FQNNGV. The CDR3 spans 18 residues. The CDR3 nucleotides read TGTGCCAGCGTAAAAGGGGGTAGCGGGAGACTGAGCTACAATGAGCAGTTCTTC. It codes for CASVKGGSGRLSYNEQFF.

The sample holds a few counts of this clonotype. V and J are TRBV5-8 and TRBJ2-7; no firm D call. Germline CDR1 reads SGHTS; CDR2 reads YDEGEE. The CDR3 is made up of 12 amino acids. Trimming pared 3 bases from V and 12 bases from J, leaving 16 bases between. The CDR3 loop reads CASSSGMSMMYF. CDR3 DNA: TGTGCCAGCAGCTCAGGAATGAGCATGATGTACTTC.

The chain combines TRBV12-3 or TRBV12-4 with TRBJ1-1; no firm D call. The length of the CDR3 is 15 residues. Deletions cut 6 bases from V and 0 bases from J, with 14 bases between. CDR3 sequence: CASRPVGSMNTEAFF. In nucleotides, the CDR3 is TGTGCCAGCAGGCCGGTCGGGTCGATGAACACTGAAGCTTTCTTT.

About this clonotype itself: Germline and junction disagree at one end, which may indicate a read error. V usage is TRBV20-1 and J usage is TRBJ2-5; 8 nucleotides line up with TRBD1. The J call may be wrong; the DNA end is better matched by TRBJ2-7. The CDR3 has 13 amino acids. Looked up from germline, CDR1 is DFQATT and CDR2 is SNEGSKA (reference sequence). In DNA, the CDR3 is TGCAATGCTAGTCTGACCGGGACAGGCGAGCAGTACTTC. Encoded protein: CNASLTGTGEQYF.